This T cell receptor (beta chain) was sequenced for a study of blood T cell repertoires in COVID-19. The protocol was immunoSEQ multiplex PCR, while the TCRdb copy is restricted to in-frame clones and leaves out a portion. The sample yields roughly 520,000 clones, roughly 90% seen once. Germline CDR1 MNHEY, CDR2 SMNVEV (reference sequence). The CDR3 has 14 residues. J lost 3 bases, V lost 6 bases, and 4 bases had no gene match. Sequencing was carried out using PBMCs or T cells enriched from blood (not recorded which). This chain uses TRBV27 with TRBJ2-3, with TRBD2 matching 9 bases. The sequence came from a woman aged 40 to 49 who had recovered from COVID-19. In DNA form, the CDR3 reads TGTGCCAGCAGCTTAGCGGGAGATACAGATACGCAGTATTTT. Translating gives CASSLAGDTDTQYF.